The 7 T cell receptor beta chains below all came from one sample that was sequenced in a study of cytomegalovirus exposure and HLA in healthy donors. PCR used 60 Vbeta primers and 13 Jbeta primers. Repertoires were generated with immunoSEQ multiplex PCR, while TCRdb's copy carries only in-frame clones and drops some. Here the sample spans 130,000 or so clones, around 80% being singletons. The sample taken for sequencing was PBMCs. The origin of the receptors is a woman between 45 and 60 years old in good health and CMV-seropositive.

The CDR3 is CASSLDLAVYGYTF. CDR3 in DNA: TGCGCCAGCAGCTTGGATCTCGCAGTCTATGGCTACACCTTC. This chain connects TRBV5-1 to TRBJ1-2; D remains unclear. Germline V lookup: CDR1 SGHRS, CDR2 YFSETQ. Trimming removed 0 bases from V and 4 bases from J, with 10 bases in between. This CDR3 has 14 amino acids.

This sequence joins TRBV5-4 and TRBJ2-3; TRBD2 aligns across 11 bases. The CDR3 extends over 18 amino acids. J lost 0 bases, V lost 5 bases, and 11 bases had no gene match. Germline values: CDR1 SGHNT, CDR2 YYREEE (reference sequence). In nucleotides, the CDR3 is TGTGCCAGCAGACCCACTAGCGGGGGCCTCAGTAGCACAGATACGCAGTATTTT. Translating it yields CASRPTSGGLSSTDTQYF.

CDR3 residues: CASMGDRVGQPQHF. The CDR3 DNA follows: TGTGCCAGCATGGGGGACAGGGTGGGTCAGCCCCAGCATTTT. The chain has TRBV2 and TRBJ1-5, with 9 bases aligning to TRBD1. Germline CDR1 reads SNHLY; CDR2 reads FYNNEI. Losses at the gene ends were 7 bases for V and 6 bases for J; bases not matched to a gene: 7. CDR3 length equals 14 residues.

The chain is built from TRBV7-2 and TRBJ1-2, with TRBD1 matching over 11 bases. The V and J ends lost 3 bases and 8 bases, in that order; junction bases with no gene match: 5. This CDR3 is built from 14 residues. CDR1 and CDR2 (germline): SGHTA, FQGNSA. In DNA, the CDR3 is TGTGCCAGCAGCTTGGACAGGGGGCGCCAAGGCTACACCTTC. Translated: CASSLDRGRQGYTF.

The chain recombines TRBV4-1 with TRBJ2-5; 8 nucleotides align to TRBD2. The J call is doubtful: the DNA matches TRBJ2-7 better. The CDR3 loop spans 14 amino acids. The germline CDR1 and CDR2 sequences are MGHRA and YSYEKL. The chain's CDR3 is CASSHSGNVHEQYF. The DNA of the CDR3 is TGCGCCAGCAGCCATAGCGGGAACGTACACGAGCAGTACTTC.

V usage is TRBV11-3 and J usage is TRBJ2-5; a weak D match, TRBD1 (5 bases). Trimming cost V 8 bases and J 4 bases, with 17 bases left between them. This CDR3 has 14 amino acids. Germline V lookup: CDR1 SGHNT, CDR2 YENEEA. CDR3: CASSPGPFRETQYF. The CDR3 bases are TGTGCCAGCTCCCCAGGGCCCTTCCGAGAGACCCAGTACTTC.

In DNA, the CDR3 is TGTGCCAGCAGCTTAGCGGGAGGGCACAATGAGCAGTTCTTC. Amino acids: CASSLAGGHNEQFF. The chain couples TRBV7-9 to TRBJ2-1; 7 bases align to TRBD2. Losses at the gene ends were 0 bases for V and 5 bases for J; bases not matched to a gene: 1. Germline CDR1 SEHNR, CDR2 FQNEAQ (reference sequence). The CDR3 has 14 residues.